This T cell receptor (beta chain) was identified in a study of shared clonotypes between healthy human individuals. The V end lost 4 bases, the J end lost 0 bases, and 7 bases lay between the germline ends. The CDR3 consists of 14 residues. Per the germline V gene, CDR1 is MNHEY and CDR2 is SMNVEV (reference sequence). Replicate sorted-subset PCRs were loaded with around 0.2 ug DNA, about 28,000 T cell genomes. Clones were read by immunoSEQ multiplex PCR, and TCRdb kept only the in-frame ones, dropping some. The sample holds 1.6 million or so clones; roughly 96% are singletons and the top ten take approximately 1.1%.

The TCR sequence derives from a young man in good health. Sequencing input: naive CD4+ T cells sorted from blood. The sample's subset: CD45RA+ positively selected. The genes are TRBV27 and TRBJ2-1; D is ambiguous. CDR3: CASSSLGSYNEQFF. CDR3 bases: TGTGCCAGCAGTTCACTCGGCTCCTACAATGAGCAGTTCTTC.